What follows are 31 T cell receptor beta chains derived from one specimen sequenced in a study of tumor and adjacent non-tumor tissue in lung cancer. A modified ARM-PCR protocol with three rounds of nested PCR amplified TCRbeta. From the multiplex PCR reads, TCRdb called clonotypes with MiXCR, one entry per CDR3 protein. The sample yields around 200,000 distinct CDR3 sequences, 71% seen once. RNA was extracted from bulk tissue without any cell sorting. What was sequenced was lung tumor tissue. All receptors derive from a man aged 55 to 70 with non-small cell lung cancer.

This clonotype was counted only a few times. The chain recombines TRBV6-5 with TRBJ1-2; D might be TRBD1 (6 bases). CDR1 is MNHEY and CDR2 is SVGAGI in the germline V gene. The CDR3 is 18 amino acids. The V end lost 0 bases, the J end lost 1 base, and 18 bases lay between the germline ends. The CDR3, as DNA: TGTGCCAGCAGTTACTCTTGGCGGGGGGAGGGGGGTAACTATGGCTACACCTTC. This translates into CASSYSWRGEGGNYGYTF.

In regard to this clonotype: The junction and the germline gene differ at one end; a read error may be behind it. The chain joins TRBV20-1 to TRBJ2-5, with TRBD2 matching over 7 bases. CDR3 length: 15 residues. Per the germline V gene, CDR1 is DFQATT and CDR2 is SNEGSKA (reference sequence). CDR3 region: CSAREPSGVQETQCF. In nucleotides, the CDR3 is TGCAGTGCTAGAGAACCTAGCGGAGTCCAAGAGACCCAGTGCTTC.

Concerning this clonotype: This may stem from a read error, because a much larger clone lies one nucleotide away. The chain links TRBV6-6 to TRBJ2-7; D is possibly TRBD2 (6 bases). Germline CDR1 is MNHNY and CDR2 is SVGAGI (reference sequence). This CDR3 comprises 13 residues. CDR3 coding DNA: TGTGCCAGCAGCGGCGGGGCAGGCTACGAGCATTACTTC. As protein: CASSGGAGYEHYF.

This rearrangement joins TRBV29-1 to TRBJ2-5, with D possibly TRBD2 on 6 matching bases. This CDR3 spans 12 amino acids. Between the trimmed V and J ends, which lost 7 bases and 5 bases, there was a span of 14 bases. Per germline, CDR1 SQVTM and CDR2 ANQGSEA. The CDR3 spells CSASEGRETQYF. As DNA, the CDR3 is TGCAGCGCCTCGGAGGGCCGGGAGACCCAGTACTTC.

Regarding this clonotype: A much larger clone sits a single nucleotide away, making a read error possible. The chain is built from TRBV20-1 and TRBJ1-1; TRBD1 agrees at 7 bases. This CDR3 spans 12 amino acids. Germline V gene data show CDR1 as DFQATT and CDR2 as SNEGSKA (reference sequence). CDR3 sequence reads: CSAPDRDTEALF. In DNA, the CDR3 is TGCAGTGCCCCTGACAGGGACACTGAAGCTTTATTT.

The chain has TRBV11-1 and TRBJ2-1; 8 bases align to TRBD1. The CDR3 sequence is 16 residues long. CDR1 SGHAT and CDR2 FQDESV come from the germline V gene (reference sequence). V was pared by 7 bases and J by 3 bases, with 11 bases of the junction left unmatched. The CDR3 DNA reads TGTGCCAGCAACCGTGCCTGGACAGGGCGCTACAATGAGCAGTTCTTC. This sequence encodes CASNRAWTGRYNEQFF.

This clonotype is termed medium-sized (0.01 to 0.1%). V and J are TRBV12-3 or TRBV12-4 and TRBJ2-1; tentative D call: TRBD2 (5 bases). This CDR3 has 15 residues. V was clipped by 0 bases and J by 6 bases, with 12 bases between them. The CDR3, as DNA: TGTGCCAGCAGTTTAGCCGGGAAACTCCTCAATGAGCAGTTCTTC. Translation: CASSLAGKLLNEQFF.

In its sample, this clonotype was seen once. One junction end does not reproduce the germline sequence, and a read error may be involved. The chain combines TRBV11-2 with TRBJ2-2, with a tentative D call TRBD2 (5 bases). Germline V gene sequence: CDR1 SGHAT, CDR2 FQNNGV. This CDR3 has 15 residues. This CDR3 reads CANSLEGRVTGELIF. CDR3 DNA: TGTGCCAACAGCTTAGAGGGCAGAGTCACCGGGGAGCTGATTTTT. Full variable domain (rest looked up from reference TRBV11-2 and TRBJ2-2): EAGVAQSPRYKIIEKRQSVAFWCNPISGHATLYWYQQILGQGPKLLIQFQNNGVVDDSQLPKDRFSAERLKGVDSTLKIQPAKLEDSAVYLCANSLEGRVTGELIFGEGSRLTVL.

This clonotype was observed a few times. The CDR3 sequence is CASSQDSAGVQDTQYF. The CDR3 DNA reads as TGCGCCAGCAGCCAAGATAGCGCGGGAGTCCAAGATACGCAGTATTTT. The V and J genes are TRBV4-3 and TRBJ2-3; TRBD2 matches 7 bases. CDR1 is LGHNA, CDR2 YSLEER, per germline. V lost 0 bases to trimming and J lost 5 bases; unmatched junction nucleotides: 8. There are 16 residues in the CDR3.

The genes are TRBV10-2 and TRBJ1-2; tentative D call: TRBD1 (5 bases). Trimming cost V 6 bases and J 8 bases, with 16 bases left between them. Germline V gene lookup returns CDR1 WSHSY and CDR2 SAAADI. This CDR3 region has 13 residues. DNA for the CDR3: TGCGCCAGCAGCGGGGACGGCCCCTTGGGCTACACCTTC. Its translation: CASSGDGPLGYTF.

About this clonotype: A read error is possible here, since a much larger clone lies one base away. As the CDR3 is not closed by the conserved phenylalanine or tryptophan, this likely results from a read error. This chain joins TRBV20-1 and TRBJ2-7; 12 nucleotides match TRBD1. Germline V gives CDR1 DFQATT, CDR2 SNEGSKA (reference sequence). Trimming removed 6 bases from V and 9 bases from J; junction bases left unmatched: 6. The CDR3 runs 12 residues. CDR3 DNA: TGCAGTGCCCCGGGACAGGGGGCAGTGCAGTACTGC. This encodes CSAPGQGAVQYC.

This rearrangement joins TRBV20-1 to TRBJ2-7; TRBD1 matches at 11 bases. Germline CDR1 DFQATT, CDR2 SNEGSKA (reference sequence). The CDR3 covers 13 residues. The CDR3 loop is CSPYRDRGDEQYF. The CDR3 DNA follows: TGCAGCCCTTACCGGGACAGGGGGGACGAGCAGTACTTC.

Comment on this clonotype: A read error may account for a junction end that differs from germline. The chain recombines TRBV20-1 with TRBJ2-2; 7 bases map to TRBD1. Germline V gene lookup returns CDR1 DFQATT and CDR2 SNEGSKA (reference sequence). The CDR3 spans 14 residues. Here the CDR3 reads CSARPQGDTGEPFF. CDR3 nucleotide sequence: TGCAGTGCTAGACCCCAGGGGGACACCGGGGAGCCGTTTTTT.

For this clonotype: The junction does not match germline at one end; this may be a read error. DNA of the CDR3: TGTGCCAGCAATTTTCTGCAGGGGCCTATAGGTGGCCATGAGCAGTTGTTC. It codes for CASNFLQGPIGGHEQLF. The chain combines TRBV12-3 or TRBV12-4 with TRBJ2-1; D might be TRBD1 (6 bases). The CDR3 is made up of 17 amino acids.

The chain is built from TRBV4-2 and TRBJ2-2, with a possible D match to TRBD1 (5 bases). The germline gives CDR1 LGHNA, CDR2 YNFKEQ. The V and J ends lost 0 bases and 0 bases respectively, with 8 bases between them. This CDR3 has 16 amino acids. CDR3 bases: TGTGCCAGCAGCCAAGATCCCAGGGCGAACACCGGGGAGCTGTTTTTT. Translating it yields CASSQDPRANTGELFF.

Comment on this clonotype: The junction differs from germline at one of its ends, possibly a read error. The rearrangement links TRBV11-3 to TRBJ1-1; D gene unclear. This CDR3 is 16 amino acids long. Germline-derived CDR1 and CDR2 are SGHNT and YENEEA. This chain's CDR3 is CVSSPKVRGSHTEAFF. CDR3 nucleotides: TGCGTCAGCAGCCCCAAGGTCCGGGGTTCCCACACTGAAGCTTTCTTT.

A remark on this clonotype: The germline gene is not matched at one end of the junction; a read error may be the cause. The chain has TRBV20-1 and TRBJ2-1, with 8 bases that match TRBD2. The CDR3 consists of 15 residues. CDR1 DFQATT and CDR2 SNEGSKA come from the germline V gene (reference sequence). The CDR3 region has the DNA TGCAGTGCTAGAGAAACTAGCGGTATAGCCAATGATCAGTTCTTC. It specifies CSARETSGIANDQFF.

The chain is built from TRBV6-6 and TRBJ2-5, with TRBD1 matching over 8 bases. This CDR3 has 15 residues. The V and J ends lost 1 base and 5 bases, in that order; junction bases with no gene match: 6. Per germline, CDR1 MNHNY and CDR2 SVGAGI (reference sequence). The CDR3 is CASSYYGTGFETQYF. The CDR3 nucleotides read TGTGCCAGCAGTTACTACGGGACAGGTTTCGAGACCCAGTACTTC.

As to this clonotype: This may come from a read error, since a much larger clone is one base off. V gene TRBV20-1 combines with J gene TRBJ1-6; a possible D gene is TRBD1 (6 bases). Germline lookup yields CDR1 DFQATT and CDR2 SNEGSKA (reference sequence). V lost 2 bases and J lost 7, with 9 bases in between. This CDR3 has 13 residues. In nucleotides, the CDR3 is TGCAGTGCTAGACTCAGGGGCAATTCACCCCTCCACTTT. Its protein product is CSARLRGNSPLHF.

A note on this clonotype: A much larger clone differs from this one at a single base, so this may be a read error. The rearrangement joins TRBV20-1 to TRBJ2-7; no firm D call. Trimming stripped 3 bases from V and 2 bases from J, with 11 bases between. Germline CDR1 and CDR2: DFQATT and SNEGSKA (reference sequence). CDR3 size: 13 residues. The CDR3 sequence is CSARETLAYEQYF. CDR3 nucleotides: TGCAGTGCTAGGGAGACACTTGCCTACGAGCAGTACTTC.

As concerns this clonotype: This could be a read error, since a much larger clone is one nucleotide away. The J gene is TRBJ2-7, the V gene TRBV5-4; 8 bases map to TRBD2. This CDR3 has 15 residues. With 6 bases clipped from V and 3 bases from J, the junction kept 11 bases outside the gene matches. Per the germline V gene, CDR1 is SGHNT and CDR2 is YYREEE (reference sequence). The CDR3 sequence is CASNTYSGNYYEQYF. DNA of the CDR3: TGTGCCAGCAACACGTATAGCGGGAACTACTACGAGCAGTACTTC.

The CDR3 here is CASSESRTANYGYTF. The DNA for the CDR3 is TGCGCCAGCAGTGAGTCTAGGACGGCGAATTATGGCTACACCTTC. The chain is built from TRBV10-2 and TRBJ1-2; D not resolved. The CDR3 loop spans 15 amino acids. Per the germline V gene, CDR1 is WSHSY and CDR2 is SAAADI. The V end was cut by 0 bases, the J end by 5 bases, with 13 bases between.

On this clonotype: The final CDR3 position lacks the conserved phenylalanine or tryptophan, pointing to a likely read error. The chain joins TRBV24-1 to TRBJ2-2; 7 bases map to TRBD1. V gave up 6 bases and J gave up 4 bases; unmatched junction bases: 4. Looked up from germline, CDR1 is KGHDR and CDR2 is SFDVKD. This CDR3 comprises 14 residues. CDR3 sequence: CATSLQGTTGELFS. In DNA form, the CDR3 reads TGTGCCACCAGTTTACAGGGGACCACCGGGGAGCTGTTTTCT.

The CDR3 sequence is CASRTAGEKLFF. The CDR3 coding sequence is TGTGCCAGCAGGACTGCTGGCGAAAAACTGTTTTTT. V is TRBV6-5 and J is TRBJ1-4; D is ambiguous. The CDR3 covers 12 residues. Germline-derived CDR1 and CDR2 are MNHEY and SVGAGI. Trimming pared 6 bases from V and 8 bases from J, leaving 10 bases between.

This clonotype was counted once. A read error may account for a junction end that differs from germline. The chain couples TRBV10-2 to TRBJ2-1; 14 positions match TRBD2. This CDR3 comprises 17 residues. Germline V gene lookup returns CDR1 WSHSY and CDR2 SAAADI. Here the CDR3 reads CASSAGTSGSGYTEQFF. The CDR3 nucleotides are TGCGCCAGCAGTGCGGGGACTAGCGGGAGCGGCTACACTGAGCAGTTCTTC.

V usage is TRBV11-3 and J usage is TRBJ2-3; 10 bases line up with TRBD1. The CDR3 is 15 residues long. With V trimmed by 4 bases and J by 7 bases, 8 bases remained unmatched. Germline assignment: CDR1 SGHNT and CDR2 YENEEA. CDR3 nucleotides: TGTGCCAGCAGCTCCCCGGGACAGGGGACATATACGCAGTATTTT. Its protein is CASSSPGQGTYTQYF.

The CDR3 here is CASSVGTSGSRETQYF. CDR3 in DNA: TGTGCCAGCAGCGTGGGGACTAGCGGGTCGCGGGAGACCCAGTACTTC. The chain employs TRBV9 and TRBJ2-5; 12 nucleotides match TRBD2. This CDR3 comprises 16 residues. V lost 2 bases and J lost 5; bases outside the gene matches: 7. CDR1 is SGDLS and CDR2 is YYNGEE in the germline V gene.

Of note for this clonotype: One junction end does not reproduce the germline sequence, and a read error may be involved. The rearrangement uses TRBV4-1 and TRBJ1-2; D is possibly TRBD1 (5 bases). The CDR3 has 15 residues. Germline lookup yields CDR1 MGHRA and CDR2 YSYEKL. CDR3 protein: CASSHGRGPNYGYAF. The CDR3 region has the DNA TGCGCCAGCAGCCATGGTCGGGGACCTAACTATGGCTACGCCTTC.

This clonotype came up a few times. The chain joins TRBV29-1 to TRBJ2-6, with 7 nucleotides matching TRBD2. The CDR3 is 17 amino acids. CDR1 is SQVTM, CDR2 ANQGSEA, per germline. Losses at the gene ends were 1 base for V and 4 bases for J; bases not matched to a gene: 10. CDR3 nucleotide sequence: TGCAGCGTTGAAGGGTTGGGAGGGGCGTCGGGGGCCAACGTCCTGACTTTC. Translating it yields CSVEGLGGASGANVLTF.

As to this clonotype: This may come from a read error, since a much larger clone is one base off. The J gene is TRBJ1-1, the V gene TRBV20-1; tentatively, D is TRBD1 (6 bases). Trimming removed 5 bases at V and 0 bases at J, with 25 bases between. Germline-derived CDR1 and CDR2 are DFQATT and SNEGSKA (reference sequence). The CDR3 extends over 18 amino acids. The CDR3 reads CSALALPGVRAVNTEAFF. The CDR3 nucleotides read TGCAGTGCTCTTGCCCTCCCAGGGGTTCGTGCGGTGAACACTGAAGCTTTCTTT.

The chain has TRBV20-1 and TRBJ1-2; TRBD1 might be the D (6 bases). The CDR3 extends over 16 amino acids. Germline V CDR1 and CDR2: DFQATT, SNEGSKA (reference sequence). V lost 3 bases and J 7 bases, leaving 24 bases between the germline ends. The CDR3 loop is CSARANQQGKGSGYTF. The CDR3 DNA follows: TGCAGTGCTAGGGCAAATCAACAGGGAAAGGGTAGTGGCTACACCTTC.